The clone carrying this T cell receptor beta chain was seen once. CDR3 length: 17 residues. Trimming cost V 1 base and J 1 base, with 15 bases left between them. Germline assignment: CDR1 SGDLS and CDR2 YYNGEE. This entry comes from a study of blood T cell repertoires in COVID-19. The overall study: Sites across the United States, Italy and Spain contributed samples from acute and convalescent COVID-19.

Study processing details: Amplification from reference gene primers served as the basis for estimated nucleated cell counts. TCRdb's table, derived via immunoSEQ multiplex PCR, lists solely in-frame clones and lacks some. That table is the source of V, J and clone size, and D and trimming were worked out from the DNA. The sample comprises 140,000 to 150,000 clones, over 75% of which are singletons, and over 10% rests with the top ten. Patients from Seattle were sampled longitudinally, starting during active infection. The receptor's source is a young man with COVID-19, enrolled during active disease. Specimen: peripheral blood. The chain combines TRBV9 with TRBJ2-1, with D perhaps TRBD2 (6 bases). As DNA, the CDR3 is TGTGCCAGCAGCGTATACGCCAGCGGGCGATCCTACAATGAGCAGTTCTTC. Translating gives CASSVYASGRSYNEQFF.